A selection of T cell receptor beta chains follows, all from one sample in a study of cytotoxic CD8 clonotypes in ibrutinib-treated CLL. Libraries were prepared by immunoSEQ multiplex PCR; TCRdb keeps only in-frame clonotypes and omits some of them. The data hold roughly 60,000 clones, with approximately 71% observed a single time. The material was PBMCs, obtained after 12 months of ibrutinib treatment. These receptors all come from a human donor with chronic lymphocytic leukemia. CDR3s include the opening cysteine and the closing phenylalanine or tryptophan. The D gene is left open where the match is weak. The size entry is marked missing in some rows and otherwise reads once, few, many or a size class.

j_call,v_call,clone_size,d_call,cdr3_aa,cdr3_nt
TRBJ2-1,TRBV6-1,NA,NA,CASRGEKYEQFF,TGTGCCAGCAGGGGAGAGAAATATGAGCAGTTCTTC
TRBJ2-3,TRBV6-5,NA,TRBD2,CASTVAGGADTQYF,TGTGCCAGCACTGTAGCGGGTGGCGCGGATACGCAGTATTTT
TRBJ2-3,TRBV7-2,once,NA,CASSLDGGVTDTQYF,TGTGCCAGCAGCTTAGATGGCGGGGTCACAGATACGCAGTATTTT
TRBJ2-7,TRBV7-2,NA,TRBD1,CASSPRQGSYEQYF,TGTGCCAGCAGCCCCCGACAGGGCTCCTACGAGCAGTACTTC
TRBJ2-2,TRBV7-9,NA,NA,CASSRPAAGELFF,TGTGCCAGCAGCCGGCCGGCAGCCGGGGAGCTGTTTTTT
TRBJ2-7,TRBV7-3,NA,TRBD1,CASSLALDRGYEQYF,TGTGCCAGCAGCTTAGCGTTGGACAGGGGATACGAGCAGTACTTC
TRBJ2-7,TRBV7-3,NA,NA,CASSLRQVSYEQYF,TGTGCCAGCAGCTTACGACAGGTCTCCTACGAGCAGTACTTC
TRBJ2-1,TRBV10-3,NA,TRBD2,CAISAPGERESYNEQFF,TGTGCCATCAGTGCCCCCGGGGAGCGGGAGAGCTACAATGAGCAGTTCTTC
TRBJ2-3,TRBV27,NA,TRBD2,CASSPNQLAGGTDTQYF,TGTGCCAGCAGTCCAAATCAACTAGCGGGAGGCACAGATACGCAGTATTTT
TRBJ2-5,TRBV5-4,NA,TRBD2,CASSLVRTSGQETQYF,TGTGCCAGCAGCTTGGTCCGGACTAGCGGGCAAGAGACCCAGTACTTC
TRBJ2-3,TRBV5-4,NA,TRBD2,CASSWPLAGGPSTQYF,TGTGCCAGCAGCTGGCCCCTAGCGGGAGGCCCCAGTACGCAGTATTTT
TRBJ2-7,TRBV11-2,NA,TRBD2,CASSLGGTSVHEQYF,TGTGCCAGCAGCTTAGGTGGGACTAGCGTCCACGAGCAGTACTTC
TRBJ2-3,TRBV7-3,few,TRBD2,CASSLLAAGTDTQYF,TGTGCCAGCAGCTTACTAGCGGCTGGCACAGATACGCAGTATTTT
TRBJ1-4,TRBV5-4,NA,NA,CASSLGLAPNEKLFF,TGTGCCAGCAGCTTAGGGTTGGCCCCTAATGAAAAACTGTTTTTT
TRBJ2-2,TRBV9,few,NA,CASSVNTGELFF,TGTGCCAGCAGCGTCAACACCGGGGAGCTGTTTTTT
TRBJ1-4,TRBV5-6,many,NA,CASSFGTDNEKLFF,TGTGCCAGCAGCTTCGGGACGGATAATGAAAAACTGTTTTTT
TRBJ2-6,TRBV9,once,NA,CASSVAWGLGANVLTF,TGTGCCAGCAGCGTAGCGTGGGGGCTTGGGGCCAACGTCCTGACTTTC
TRBJ2-1,TRBV4-3,NA,NA,CASSQEYGSYNEQFF,TGCGCCAGCAGCCAAGAATACGGCTCCTACAATGAGCAGTTCTTC
TRBJ2-3,TRBV19,few,NA,CASRLDWGTDTQYF,TGTGCCAGTAGGTTAGACTGGGGCACAGATACGCAGTATTTT
TRBJ1-3,TRBV28,few,NA,CASSWGGTGNTIYF,TGTGCCAGCAGCTGGGGGGGGACTGGAAACACCATATATTTT
TRBJ1-1,TRBV4-2,NA,NA,CASSRSQMNTEAFF,TGTGCCAGCAGCCGGAGTCAGATGAACACTGAAGCTTTCTTT
TRBJ2-7,TRBV6-6,once,TRBD2,CASRAGTSGSYEQYF,TGTGCCAGTCGGGCGGGGACTAGCGGCTCCTACGAGCAGTACTTC
TRBJ2-1,TRBV9,NA,TRBD1,CASSAVRDRANEQFF,TGTGCCAGCAGCGCCGTAAGGGACAGGGCCAATGAGCAGTTCTTC
TRBJ2-2,TRBV11-3,NA,TRBD1,CASSSRWGQGDTGELFF,TGTGCCAGCAGCTCCCGGTGGGGACAGGGGGACACCGGGGAGCTGTTTTTT
TRBJ2-6,TRBV5-6,NA,NA,CASSFLGPAPGANVLTF,TGTGCCAGCAGCTTTCTCGGACCGGCTCCTGGGGCCAACGTCCTGACTTTC
TRBJ2-5,TRBV7-6,NA,TRBD1,CASSPRGQGKTQYF,TGTGCCAGCAGCCCACGAGGACAGGGGAAGACCCAGTACTTC
TRBJ1-2,TRBV19,NA,NA,CASSPGDYGYTF,TGTGCCAGTAGCCCGGGGGACTATGGCTACACCTTC
TRBJ2-7,TRBV7-6,NA,TRBD2,CASTRGAGGSYEQYF,TGTGCCAGCACCCGGGGGGCGGGGGGCTCCTACGAGCAGTACTTC
TRBJ1-2,TRBV5-1,NA,TRBD1,CASSLARGQGDGYTF,TGCGCCAGCAGCTTGGCCAGGGGACAGGGAGATGGCTACACCTTC
TRBJ2-7,TRBV7-2,NA,NA,CASSWAPYEQYF,TGTGCCAGCAGCTGGGCCCCCTACGAGCAGTACTTC
TRBJ2-1,TRBV7-9,few,NA,CASSPAAEQFF,TGTGCCAGCAGCCCAGCGGCGGAGCAGTTCTTC
TRBJ2-2,TRBV5-4,few,TRBD2,CASSSGLAPDTGELFF,TGTGCCAGCAGCTCGGGACTAGCGCCCGACACCGGGGAGCTGTTTTTT
TRBJ1-4,TRBV5-4,NA,NA,CASSSASGEKLFF,TGTGCCAGCAGCTCTGCTTCTGGTGAAAAACTGTTTTTT
TRBJ1-5,TRBV19,NA,NA,CASSLSTRNQPQHF,TGTGCCAGTAGTCTCTCGACAAGAAATCAGCCCCAGCATTTT
TRBJ2-1,TRBV9,NA,NA,CASTSGLAPYNEQFF,TGTGCCAGCACCTCGGGGCTAGCCCCCTACAATGAGCAGTTCTTC
TRBJ1-1,TRBV28,NA,TRBD1,CASSSGQVWGTEAFF,TGTGCCAGCAGTTCTGGACAGGTGTGGGGCACTGAAGCTTTCTTT
TRBJ2-7,TRBV29-1,NA,TRBD2,CSVELSRGGGQYF,TGCAGCGTTGAGCTTTCCCGGGGGGGTGGGCAGTACTTC
TRBJ1-2,TRBV6-6,NA,NA,CAYLDRGYTF,TGTGCCTACCTCGACCGGGGCTACACCTTC
TRBJ2-5,TRBV2,NA,NA,CASSEPETQYF,TGTGCCAGCAGTGAACCAGAGACCCAGTACTTC
TRBJ2-7,TRBV4-3,NA,TRBD1,CASSQDQRTGFYEQYF,TGCGCCAGCAGCCAAGATCAACGGACAGGATTCTACGAGCAGTACTTC
TRBJ1-1,TRBV27,NA,TRBD1,CASRDPQGQGYTEAFF,TGTGCCAGCAGAGACCCTCAAGGACAGGGTTACACTGAAGCTTTCTTT
TRBJ2-5,TRBV6-1,NA,TRBD2,CASSERGTSGSRETQYF,TGTGCCAGCAGTGAACGCGGGACTAGCGGGAGTCGAGAGACCCAGTACTTC
TRBJ2-7,TRBV11-2,NA,TRBD2,CASSLGLANYEQYF,TGTGCCAGCAGCCTAGGACTAGCGAACTACGAGCAGTACTTC
TRBJ1-1,TRBV5-1,NA,NA,CASSPSDSRNTEAFF,TGCGCCAGCAGCCCTTCCGACTCGAGGAACACTGAAGCTTTCTTT
TRBJ2-1,TRBV11-2,NA,NA,CASSFGLGNEQFF,TGTGCCAGCAGCTTCGGACTGGGCAATGAGCAGTTCTTC
TRBJ2-1,TRBV6-4,NA,TRBD1,CASSDTGGSYNEQFF,TGTGCCAGCAGTGACACAGGGGGCTCCTACAATGAGCAGTTCTTC
TRBJ2-7,TRBV7-9,NA,TRBD2,CASSLAVTSGSSHEQYF,TGTGCCAGCAGCTTAGCCGTGACTAGCGGGAGTTCCCACGAGCAGTACTTC
TRBJ2-7,TRBV7-9,NA,NA,CASSLVRAESYEQYF,TGTGCCAGCAGCTTAGTTCGGGCGGAGTCCTACGAGCAGTACTTC
TRBJ1-5,TRBV6-1,NA,TRBD1,CASLGQPYQPQHF,TGTGCCAGCCTGGGACAGCCTTATCAGCCCCAGCATTTT
TRBJ2-2,TRBV5-1,NA,TRBD1,CASSLGQITGELFF,TGCGCCAGCAGCCTGGGACAGATTACCGGGGAGCTGTTTTTT
TRBJ1-5,TRBV28,few,NA,CASNIGQYSNQPQHF,TGTGCCAGCAATATAGGACAGTATAGCAATCAGCCCCAGCATTTT
TRBJ2-7,TRBV28,NA,NA,CASNPLDRYEQYF,TGTGCCAGCAATCCTCTTGACCGCTACGAGCAGTACTTC
TRBJ1-2,TRBV28,once,NA,CASSLSGEGYGYTF,TGTGCCAGCAGTTTATCAGGGGAGGGCTATGGCTACACCTTC
TRBJ2-1,TRBV6-6,few,NA,CASSYSWRSSYNEQFF,TGTGCCAGCAGTTACTCCTGGCGGAGCTCCTACAATGAGCAGTTCTTC
TRBJ2-7,TRBV28,NA,TRBD2,CASSLWLTSEPLAQYF,TGTGCCAGCAGTTTATGGCTAACTAGCGAGCCATTAGCGCAGTACTTC
TRBJ2-7,TRBV4-1,NA,TRBD2,CASSQGLAGVSYEQYF,TGCGCCAGCAGCCAAGGGCTAGCGGGAGTTTCCTACGAGCAGTACTTC
TRBJ2-3,TRBV5-1,NA,NA,CASSTESGSTDTQYF,TGCGCCAGCAGCACAGAATCCGGGTCCACAGATACGCAGTATTTT
TRBJ1-2,TRBV9,NA,NA,CASSSHRAGLEGYTF,TGTGCCAGCAGCTCACACAGGGCGGGTTTAGAGGGCTACACCTTC
TRBJ2-5,TRBV20-1,NA,NA,CSARVETQYF,TGCAGTGCTAGAGTAGAGACCCAGTACTTC